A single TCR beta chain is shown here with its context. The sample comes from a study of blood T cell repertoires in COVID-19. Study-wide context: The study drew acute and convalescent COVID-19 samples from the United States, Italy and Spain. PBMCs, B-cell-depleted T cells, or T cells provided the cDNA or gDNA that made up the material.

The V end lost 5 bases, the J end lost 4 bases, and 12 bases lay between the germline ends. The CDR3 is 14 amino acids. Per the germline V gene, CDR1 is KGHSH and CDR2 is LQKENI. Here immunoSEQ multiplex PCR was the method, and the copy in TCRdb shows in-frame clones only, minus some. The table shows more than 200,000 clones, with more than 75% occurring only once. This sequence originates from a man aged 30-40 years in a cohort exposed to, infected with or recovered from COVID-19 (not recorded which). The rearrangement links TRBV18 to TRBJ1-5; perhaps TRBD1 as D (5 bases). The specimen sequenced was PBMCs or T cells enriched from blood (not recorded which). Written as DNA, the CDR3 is TGTGCCAGCTCATCAAACGGGGGAAATCAGCCCCAGCATTTT. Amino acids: CASSSNGGNQPQHF.